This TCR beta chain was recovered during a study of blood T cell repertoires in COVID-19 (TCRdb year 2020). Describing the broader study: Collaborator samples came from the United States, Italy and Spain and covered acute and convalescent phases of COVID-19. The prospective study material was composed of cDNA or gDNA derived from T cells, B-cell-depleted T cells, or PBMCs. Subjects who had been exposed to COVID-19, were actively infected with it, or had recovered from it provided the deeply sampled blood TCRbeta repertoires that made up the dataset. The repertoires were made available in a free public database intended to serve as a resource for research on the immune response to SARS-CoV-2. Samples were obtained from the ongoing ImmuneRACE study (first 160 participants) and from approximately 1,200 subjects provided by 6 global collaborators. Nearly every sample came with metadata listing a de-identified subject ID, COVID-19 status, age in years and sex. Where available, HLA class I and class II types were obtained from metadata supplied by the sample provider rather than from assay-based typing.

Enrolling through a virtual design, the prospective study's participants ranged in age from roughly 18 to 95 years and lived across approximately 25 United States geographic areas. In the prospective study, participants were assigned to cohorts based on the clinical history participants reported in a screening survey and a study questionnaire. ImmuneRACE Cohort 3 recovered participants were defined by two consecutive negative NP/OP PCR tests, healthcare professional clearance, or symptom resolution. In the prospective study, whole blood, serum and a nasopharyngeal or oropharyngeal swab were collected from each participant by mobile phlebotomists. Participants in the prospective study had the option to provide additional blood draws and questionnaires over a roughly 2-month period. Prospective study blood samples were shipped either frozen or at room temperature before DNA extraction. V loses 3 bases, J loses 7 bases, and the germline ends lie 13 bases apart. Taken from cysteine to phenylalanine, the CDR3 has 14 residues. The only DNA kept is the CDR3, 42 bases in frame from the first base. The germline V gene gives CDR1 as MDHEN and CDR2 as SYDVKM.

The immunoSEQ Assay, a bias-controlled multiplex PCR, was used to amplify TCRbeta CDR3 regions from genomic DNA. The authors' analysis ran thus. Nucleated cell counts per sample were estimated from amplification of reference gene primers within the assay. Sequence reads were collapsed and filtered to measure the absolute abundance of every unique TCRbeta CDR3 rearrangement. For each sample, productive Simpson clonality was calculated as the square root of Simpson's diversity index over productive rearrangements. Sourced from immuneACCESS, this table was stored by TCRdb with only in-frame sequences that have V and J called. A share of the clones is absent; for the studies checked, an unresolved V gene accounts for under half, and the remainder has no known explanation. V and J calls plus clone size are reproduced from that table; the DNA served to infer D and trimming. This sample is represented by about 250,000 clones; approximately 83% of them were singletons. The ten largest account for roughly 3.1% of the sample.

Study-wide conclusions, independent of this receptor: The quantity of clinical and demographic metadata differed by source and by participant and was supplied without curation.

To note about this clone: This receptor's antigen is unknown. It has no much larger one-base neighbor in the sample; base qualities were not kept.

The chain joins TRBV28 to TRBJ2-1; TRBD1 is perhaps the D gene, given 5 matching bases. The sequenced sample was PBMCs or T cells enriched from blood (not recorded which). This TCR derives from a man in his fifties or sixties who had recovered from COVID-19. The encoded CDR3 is CASSLWAPGNEQFF. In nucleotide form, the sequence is TGTGCCAGCAGTTTGTGGGCCCCAGGGAATGAGCAGTTCTTC. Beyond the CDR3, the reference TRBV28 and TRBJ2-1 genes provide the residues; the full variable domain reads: DVKVTQSSRYLVKRTGEKVFLECVQDMDHENMFWYRQDPGLGLRLIYFSYDVKMKEKGDIPEGYSVSREKKERFSLILESASTNQTSMYLCASSLWAPGNEQFFGPGTRLTVL.